The clone carrying this TCR beta chain was observed a handful of times. Its antigen is currently unknown. This specimen comes from a study of identical twins. Study observations and caveats: Zero-insertion analyses might be partly confounded by invariant T cells like MAIT and iNKT. In cord blood, abundant beta clonotypes had fewer insertions; memory showed no trend.

The CDR3 extends over 15 amino acids. Germline assignment: CDR1 LGHDT and CDR2 YNNKEL (reference sequence). Trimming cost V 0 bases and J 7 bases, with 13 bases left between them. A universal primer site was added by template switching, and unique molecular identifiers were carried by the cDNA. TCRdb re-called the 5' RACE reads through MiXCR, storing one row per CDR3 protein. The data hold around 570,000 distinct CDR3 sequences, with nearly 10% observed a single time. These sequences were also reported in another study, on yellow fever vaccine responses in identical twins.

The TCR was taken from a woman under 30 in good health. J is TRBJ2-1 and V is TRBV3-1; the D is unclear. The sequencing input was PBMCs. The DNA of the CDR3 is TGTGCCAGCAGCCAAGACGGCTTGTTGGGGAATGAGCAGTTCTTC. Encoded protein: CASSQDGLLGNEQFF.